Listed here are 29 T cell receptor beta chains from one sample, sequenced in a study of PD-1 blockade in classical Hodgkin lymphoma. The patients all showed relapse after autologous stem cell transplantation, while their brentuximab vedotin exposure varied. Assay used: immunoSEQ multiplex PCR; TCRdb lists only in-frame clones, some missing. This table holds approximately 150,000 clones, around 84% found once. Material: peripheral blood mononuclear cells (PBMCs), obtained before the second cycle of nivolumab. The receptor source for this set is a human donor with classical Hodgkin lymphoma.

As to this clone: The identical CDR3 is also encoded by other nucleotide sequences in the sample. The chain carries TRBV5-1 and TRBJ2-3; 8 nucleotides agree with TRBD2. Germline-derived CDR1 and CDR2 are SGHRS and YFSETQ. V was pared by 8 bases and J by 0 bases, with 2 bases of the junction left unmatched. The CDR3 has 13 amino acids. CDR3 in amino acids: CASSSGSTDTQYF. CDR3 in DNA: TGCGCCAGTTCTAGCGGGAGCACAGATACGCAGTATTTT.

This rearrangement joins TRBV28 to TRBJ1-2; D is possibly TRBD1 (5 bases). Germline CDR1 and CDR2: MDHEN and SYDVKM. The CDR3 has 12 residues. Trimming cost V 3 bases and J 9 bases, with 11 bases left between them. DNA for the CDR3: TGTGCCAGCAGTTTCCCGTCAGGGAGCTACACCTTC. The encoded protein is CASSFPSGSYTF.

The gene calls are TRBV18 and TRBJ2-3; no clear D gene. The V and J ends lost 1 base and 3 bases respectively, with 5 bases between them. Germline V gives CDR1 KGHSH, CDR2 LQKENI. The CDR3 is made up of 13 amino acids. The CDR3 bases are TGTGCCAGCTCACCACTATCGACAGATACGCAGTATTTT. Protein sequence: CASSPLSTDTQYF.

V is TRBV19 and J is TRBJ1-4, with D hard to call. Germline values: CDR1 LNHDA, CDR2 SQIVND (reference sequence). Trimming left V 4 bases short and J 4 bases short, with 7 bases between. The CDR3 extends over 13 amino acids. Written as DNA, the CDR3 is TGTGCCAGTAGTAAAGGGTTTAATGAAAAACTGTTTTTT. This encodes CASSKGFNEKLFF. The full variable domain, rest sourced from reference TRBV19 and TRBJ1-4, is DGGITQSPKYLFRKEGQNVTLSCEQNLNHDAMYWYRQDPGQGLRLIYYSQIVNDFQKGDIAEGYSVSREKKESFPLTVTSAQKNPTAFYLCASSKGFNEKLFFGSGTQLSVL.

Worth noting for this clone: Other DNA sequences in this sample translate to the same CDR3. The chain couples TRBV6-5 to TRBJ2-7; D is unclear. V gave up 0 bases and J gave up 7 bases, with 7 bases separating them. Germline lookup yields CDR1 MNHEY and CDR2 SVGAGI. This CDR3 comprises 12 residues. CDR3 residues: CASSYSVGEQYF. The DNA for the CDR3 is TGTGCCAGCAGTTACTCGGTAGGAGAGCAGTACTTC.

This clone was observed a handful of times. CDR3 sequence: CASSYAGAGNEQFF. The CDR3 DNA reads TGTGCCAGCAGTTACGCGGGGGCTGGGAATGAGCAGTTCTTC. The chain joins TRBV6-6 to TRBJ2-1, with a possible D match to TRBD2 (7 bases). CDR3 length equals 14 residues. Germline CDR1 is MNHNY and CDR2 is SVGAGI (reference sequence). With 2 bases removed from V and 7 bases from J, the gap between germline ends came to 12 bases.

In its sample, this clone was seen a few times. The J gene is TRBJ2-3, the V gene TRBV28; no clear D gene. From germline, CDR1 is MDHEN and CDR2 SYDVKM. The CDR3 spans 11 residues. The CDR3 reads CATMSTDTQYF. The CDR3 DNA sequence: TGTGCTACGATGAGCACAGATACGCAGTATTTT.

This clone was seen more than once but under ten times. The chain joins TRBV2 to TRBJ2-2; D is possibly TRBD2 (5 bases). CDR1 and CDR2 from the germline V gene are SNHLY and FYNNEI. Trimming removed 6 bases from V and 5 bases from J, with 10 bases in between. The CDR3 has 13 residues. The DNA for the CDR3 is TGTGCCAGCAGGATCACTAGTACCGGGGAGCTGTTTTTT. As protein: CASRITSTGELFF.

Of note for this clone: A read error may account for a junction end that differs from germline. This rearrangement joins TRBV7-7 to TRBJ2-2, with 10 nucleotides matching TRBD2. CDR1 is SSHAT and CDR2 is FNYEAQ in the germline V gene (reference sequence). CDR3 length: 17 residues. CDR3 sequence: CASSLASGGVNTGELFF. In nucleotides, the CDR3 is TGTGCTAGCAGCTTAGCTAGCGGGGGCGTAAACACCGGGGAGCTGTTTTTT.

V usage is TRBV11-1 and J usage is TRBJ2-3, with D unclear. This CDR3 is built from 14 residues. Looked up from germline, CDR1 is SGHAT and CDR2 is FQDESV (reference sequence). Trimming stripped 1 base from V and 5 bases from J, with 10 bases between. In DNA, the CDR3 is TGTGCCAGCAGCTTAGATTTCGTAGGAGATACGCAGTATTTT. This codes for CASSLDFVGDTQYF.

A note on this clone: This CDR3 is also generated by other DNA sequences in the sample. The chain is built from TRBV11-3 and TRBJ2-5, with D perhaps given as TRBD1 or TRBD2 (5 bases each). The CDR3 has 15 amino acids. The V and J ends lost 1 base and 5 bases respectively, with 14 bases between them. CDR1 SGHNT and CDR2 YENEEA come from the germline V gene. Written as DNA, the CDR3 is TGTGCCAGCAGCTTAGGGCAGGGAGTAGGCGAGACCCAGTACTTC. Translation gives CASSLGQGVGETQYF. Looking up the rest from reference TRBV11-3 and TRBJ2-5 gives the full variable domain: EAGVVQSPRYKIIEKKQPVAFWCNPISGHNTLYWYLQNLGQGPELLIRYENEEAVDDSQLPKDRFSAERLKGVDSTLKIQPAELGDSAVYLCASSLGQGVGETQYFGPGTRLLVL.

The rearrangement links TRBV19 to TRBJ1-1, with unresolved D. Germline V lookup: CDR1 LNHDA, CDR2 SQIVND (reference sequence). Deletions cut 3 bases from V and 2 bases from J, with 10 bases between. This CDR3 is 14 amino acids long. As DNA, the CDR3 is TGTGCCAGTAGTATCAGACACGCCAACACTGAAGCTTTCTTT. The encoded protein is CASSIRHANTEAFF.

The chain combines TRBV9 with TRBJ2-3; 9 positions agree with TRBD2. The CDR3 is made up of 19 amino acids. Germline CDR1 SGDLS, CDR2 YYNGEE. The V and J ends lost 4 bases and 5 bases, in that order; junction bases with no gene match: 20. Here the CDR3 DNA reads TGTGCCAGCAGCTCTAGGACCGGGACTAGCCCTTCTCCGTTAGATACGCAGTATTTT. This translates into CASSSRTGTSPSPLDTQYF.

The J gene is TRBJ1-2, the V gene TRBV19, with 8 positions matching TRBD1. The germline CDR1 and CDR2 sequences are LNHDA and SQIVND (reference sequence). The CDR3 is 14 amino acids. V lost 3 bases and J lost 3; bases outside the gene matches: 3. Here the CDR3 reads CASSMDRADYGYTF. The CDR3 coding sequence is TGTGCCAGTAGTATGGACAGGGCGGACTATGGCTACACCTTC.

The gene calls are TRBV28 and TRBJ2-7, with TRBD1 identical over 11 bases. Germline V gene data show CDR1 as MDHEN and CDR2 as SYDVKM. The CDR3 extends over 15 amino acids. Germline trimming cut 8 bases from V and 0 bases from J; bases unmatched to any gene: 6. The CDR3 region has the DNA TGTGCCAGCCTCACCGGACAGGGGGCCTCCTACGAGCAGTACTTC. This codes for CASLTGQGASYEQYF.

This clone was picked up one time. Its ends do not fully match the called genes, so a read error is possible. V usage is TRBV19 and J usage is TRBJ1-3, with 8 bases aligning to TRBD1. This CDR3 is built from 15 residues. Germline V gene data show CDR1 as LNHDA and CDR2 as SQIVND (reference sequence). The CDR3 loop is CASTRTGLSGNTIYF. DNA for the CDR3: TGTGCTAGTACCCGGACAGGGCTCTCTGGAAACACCATATATTTT. The full variable domain, completed using reference TRBV19 and TRBJ1-3, is DGGITQSPKYLFRKEGQNVTLSCEQNLNHDAMYWYRQDPGQGLRLIYYSQIVNDFQKGDIAEGYSVSREKKESFPLTVTSAQKNPTAFYLCASTRTGLSGNTIYFGEGSWLTVV.

This clone was seen more than once but under ten times. Sequence at one end of the junction differs from germline and may be a read error. The chain employs TRBV7-7 and TRBJ2-5, with TRBD1 identical over 9 bases. The length of the CDR3 is 16 residues. Per germline, CDR1 SSHAT and CDR2 FNYEAQ (reference sequence). CDR3 nucleotide sequence: TGTGCTAGCAGCTTGGACAGGGGAGGTGGTATGGGGACCCAGTACTTC. It yields the protein CASSLDRGGGMGTQYF.

This clone was recorded only once. V and J are TRBV5-6 and TRBJ1-2; D not resolved. This CDR3 has 11 amino acids. Germline values: CDR1 SGHDT, CDR2 YYEEEE. V was shortened by 4 bases and J by 3 bases, with 4 bases between the two germline ends. Written as DNA, the CDR3 is TGTGCCAGCAGCACGGACTATGGCTACACCTTC. As protein: CASSTDYGYTF.

This clone was seen only a few times. The chain uses TRBV2 and TRBJ2-5; 10 bases agree with TRBD2. The CDR3 is made up of 16 amino acids. Germline values: CDR1 SNHLY, CDR2 FYNNEI. Trimming took 7 bases from V and 5 from J; bases not matched to a gene: 13. The CDR3 spells CASTPFRAGGPETQYF. The DNA of the CDR3 is TGTGCCAGCACCCCTTTTAGAGCGGGGGGGCCGGAGACCCAGTACTTC.

This clone has a single count. This may be a read error: a much more frequent sequence differs by one nucleotide. The sample has other DNA sequences that encode this CDR3 too. The rearrangement links TRBV5-1 to TRBJ2-7; no clear D. The CDR3 loop spans 13 amino acids. Trimming shortened V by 1 base and J by 2 bases, and 7 bases separated the two germline ends. Germline assignment: CDR1 SGHRS and CDR2 YFSETQ. CDR3 residues: CASSLKGTYEQYF. The DNA for the CDR3 is TGCGCCAGCAGCTTGAAGGGCACCTACGAGCAGTACTTC.

This clone was counted a few times. The chain has TRBV7-2 and TRBJ1-2, with no clear D. Trimming shortened V by 5 bases and J by 4 bases, and 11 bases separated the two germline ends. This CDR3 spans 13 amino acids. Germline loops: CDR1 SGHTA, CDR2 FQGNSA. CDR3 sequence (DNA): TGTGCCAGCAGCCCTGGACGTACCTATGGCTACACCTTC. Amino acid sequence: CASSPGRTYGYTF.

V gene TRBV4-2 combines with J gene TRBJ2-2, with D unclear. Germline V CDR1 and CDR2: LGHNA, YNFKEQ. CDR3 length: 13 residues. Trimming took off 1 base at V and 4 bases at J, with 4 bases between the two ends. In nucleotides, the CDR3 is TGTGCCAGCAGCCAAGTTAGCACCGGGGAGCTGTTTTTT. It codes for CASSQVSTGELFF.

V is TRBV29-1 and J is TRBJ2-3; D is unresolved. The germline V and J ends were trimmed by 5 bases and 1 base, with 7 bases remaining between them. In germline, CDR1 is SQVTM, CDR2 ANQGSEA. This CDR3 is built from 12 residues. The CDR3: CSVRSGTDTQYF. DNA for the CDR3: TGCAGCGTTCGGTCGGGCACAGATACGCAGTATTTT.

In this sample, this clone turned up once. The CDR3 sequence: CASQPWGSNEQFF. The CDR3 DNA reads as TGCGCCAGCCAGCCTTGGGGGAGCAATGAGCAGTTCTTC. The gene calls are TRBV23-1 and TRBJ2-1, with D perhaps matching TRBD1 or TRBD2 (5 bases each). TRBV23-1 is an open reading frame, and its role is uncertain. The CDR3 length is 13 residues. Trimming took 8 bases from V and 6 from J, leaving 14 bases between them.

The V call is TRBV18, the J call TRBJ2-2, with D possibly being TRBD1 (5 bases). CDR1 is KGHSH, CDR2 LQKENI, per germline. The CDR3 spans 15 residues. Trimming cost V 3 bases and J 3 bases, with 11 bases left between them. The DNA for the CDR3 is TGTGCCAGCTCACCGGGGCTTGGGGACACCGGGGAGCTGTTTTTT. Translation gives CASSPGLGDTGELFF.

As concerns this clone: The same CDR3 is also encoded by other DNA sequences in this sample. This rearrangement joins TRBV6-5 to TRBJ1-1, with 7 positions matching TRBD1. Trimming removed 5 bases from V and 2 bases from J; junction bases left unmatched: 2. This CDR3 has 13 residues. Germline V gene data show CDR1 as MNHEY and CDR2 as SVGAGI. In DNA form, the CDR3 reads TGTGCCAGCAGTCGACAGGGAAACACTGAAGCTTTCTTT. It translates to CASSRQGNTEAFF.

The CDR3 loop is CAIGRRNTEAFF. DNA for the CDR3: TGTGCCATCGGACGGAGGAACACTGAAGCTTTCTTT. The genes are TRBV6-1 and TRBJ1-1; D unclear. Germline-derived CDR1 and CDR2 are MNHNS and SASEGT. Trimming stripped 10 bases from V and 1 base from J, with 10 bases between. The CDR3 covers 12 residues.

This sequence joins TRBV10-3 and TRBJ2-2; 8 bases are shared with TRBD1. Germline V gene data show CDR1 as ENHRY and CDR2 as SYGVKD. Trimming cost V 2 bases and J 4 bases; bases outside gene matches: 3. The CDR3 loop spans 15 amino acids. CDR3 nucleotide sequence: TGTGCCATCAGTGAGAGGACAGGGCCCACCGGGGAGCTGTTTTTT. Translation gives CAISERTGPTGELFF.

The chain joins TRBV5-1 to TRBJ1-1; maybe TRBD1 (6 bases). V lost 3 bases and J lost 5, with 14 bases in between. Germline CDR1 SGHRS, CDR2 YFSETQ. The CDR3 extends over 14 amino acids. The CDR3 bases are TGCGCCAGCAGCTATACAGGGTTCGAGACTGAAGCTTTCTTT. Translated, it gives CASSYTGFETEAFF.